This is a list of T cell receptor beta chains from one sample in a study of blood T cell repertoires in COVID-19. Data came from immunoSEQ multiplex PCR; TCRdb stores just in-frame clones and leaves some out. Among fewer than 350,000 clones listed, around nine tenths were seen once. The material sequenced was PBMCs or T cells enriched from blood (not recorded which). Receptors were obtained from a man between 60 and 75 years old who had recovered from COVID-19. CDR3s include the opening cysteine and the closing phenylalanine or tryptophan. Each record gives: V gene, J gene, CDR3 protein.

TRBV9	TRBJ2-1	CASSATGGIYNEQFF
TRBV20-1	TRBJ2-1	CSASSSGSPISYNEQFF
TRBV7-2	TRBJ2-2	CANSGTLNTGELFF
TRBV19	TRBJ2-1	CASSAYGGSSYNEQFF
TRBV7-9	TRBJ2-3	CASSFQGRTDTQYF
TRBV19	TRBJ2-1	CASSVGTGETYNEQFF
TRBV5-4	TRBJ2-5	CASSLGGQGHQETQYF
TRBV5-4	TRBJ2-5	CASSLSPSEETQYF
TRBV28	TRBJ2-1	CASSPWSGASYNEQFF
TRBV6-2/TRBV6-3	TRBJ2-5	CASSLTGVAGETQYF
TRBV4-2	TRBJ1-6	CASSQERNSPLHF
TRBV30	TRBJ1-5	CAWSAGGLGNQPQHF
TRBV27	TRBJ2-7	CASRGLAGGLHEQYF
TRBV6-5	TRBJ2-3	CASGGRGTDTQYF
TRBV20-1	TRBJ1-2	CSAGRGSGYTF
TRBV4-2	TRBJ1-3	CASSQLDSSGNTIYF
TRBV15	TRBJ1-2	CATSRGAATNYGYTF
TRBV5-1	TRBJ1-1	CASSLSAGLTEAFF
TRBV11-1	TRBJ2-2	CASSFGQGLNTGELFF
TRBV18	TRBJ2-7	CASSGGTSGRYEQYF
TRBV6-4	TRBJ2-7	CASSHTTSSEQYF
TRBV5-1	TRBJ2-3	CASSRTGLTDTQYF
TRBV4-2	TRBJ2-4	CASSQERGIAKNIQYF
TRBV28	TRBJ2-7	CASNAGYEQYF
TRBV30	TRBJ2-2	CAWSLVPGGAGELFF
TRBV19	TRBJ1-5	CASNQGTGISNQPQHF
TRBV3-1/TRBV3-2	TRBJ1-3	CASSQRSSGNTIYF
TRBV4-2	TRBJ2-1	CASSVRGPANEQFF
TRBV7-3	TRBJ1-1	CASSSTGGHTEAFF
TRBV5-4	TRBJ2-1	CASSPPEVAGAGLGNEQFF
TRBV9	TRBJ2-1	CASSVSPLTNNEQFF
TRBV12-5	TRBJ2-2	CASGRTSTGELFF
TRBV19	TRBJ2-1	CASTPERGYNEQFF
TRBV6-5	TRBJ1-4	CASSPVGQFNEKLFF
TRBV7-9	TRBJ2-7	CASSAGTSGSLRREQYF
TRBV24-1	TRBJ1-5	CATSDLAARVSNQPQHF
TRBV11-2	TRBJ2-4	CASSLRWTGENIQYF